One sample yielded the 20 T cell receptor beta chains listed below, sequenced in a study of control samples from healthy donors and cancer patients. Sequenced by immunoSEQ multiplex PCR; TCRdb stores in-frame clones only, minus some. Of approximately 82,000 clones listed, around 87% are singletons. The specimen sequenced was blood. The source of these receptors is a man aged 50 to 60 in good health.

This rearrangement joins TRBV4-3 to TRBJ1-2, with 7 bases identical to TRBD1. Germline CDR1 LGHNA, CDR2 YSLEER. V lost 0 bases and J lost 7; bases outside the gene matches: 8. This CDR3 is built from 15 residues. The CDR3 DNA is TGCGCCAGCAGCCAAGAAAGGACAGGACCCCTTGGCTACACCTTC. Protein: CASSQERTGPLGYTF.

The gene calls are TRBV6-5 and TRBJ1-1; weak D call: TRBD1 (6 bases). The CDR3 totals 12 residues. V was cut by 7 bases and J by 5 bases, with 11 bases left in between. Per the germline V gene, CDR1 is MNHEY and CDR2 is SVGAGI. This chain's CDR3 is CASTGARTEAFF. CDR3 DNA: TGTGCCAGCACGGGGGCGCGAACTGAAGCTTTCTTT.

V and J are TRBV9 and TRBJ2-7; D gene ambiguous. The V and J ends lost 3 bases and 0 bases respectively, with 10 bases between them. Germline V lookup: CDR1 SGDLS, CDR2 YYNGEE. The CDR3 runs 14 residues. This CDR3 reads CASSEDIYSYEQYF. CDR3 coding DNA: TGTGCCAGCAGCGAAGACATTTACTCCTACGAGCAGTACTTC.

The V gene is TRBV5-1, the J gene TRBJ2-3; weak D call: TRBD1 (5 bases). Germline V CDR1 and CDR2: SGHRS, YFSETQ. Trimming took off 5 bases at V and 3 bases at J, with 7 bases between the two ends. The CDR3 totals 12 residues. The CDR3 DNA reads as TGCGCCAGCAGAGGGGTTACAGATACGCAGTATTTT. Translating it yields CASRGVTDTQYF.

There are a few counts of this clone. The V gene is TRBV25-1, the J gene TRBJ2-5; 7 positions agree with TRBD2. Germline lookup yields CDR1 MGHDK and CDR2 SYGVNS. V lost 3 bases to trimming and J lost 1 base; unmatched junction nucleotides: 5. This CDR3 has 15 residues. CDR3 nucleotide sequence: TGTGCCAGCAGTGACCCAGCGGGGTTCCAAGAGACCCAGTACTTC. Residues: CASSDPAGFQETQYF.

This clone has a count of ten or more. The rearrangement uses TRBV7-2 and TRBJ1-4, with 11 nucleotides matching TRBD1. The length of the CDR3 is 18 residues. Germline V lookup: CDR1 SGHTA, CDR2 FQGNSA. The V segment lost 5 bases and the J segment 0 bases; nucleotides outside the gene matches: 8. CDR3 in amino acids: CASSGGGQGAATNEKLFF. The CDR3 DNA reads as TGTGCCAGCAGCGGTGGTGGACAGGGGGCTGCAACTAATGAAAAACTGTTTTTT.

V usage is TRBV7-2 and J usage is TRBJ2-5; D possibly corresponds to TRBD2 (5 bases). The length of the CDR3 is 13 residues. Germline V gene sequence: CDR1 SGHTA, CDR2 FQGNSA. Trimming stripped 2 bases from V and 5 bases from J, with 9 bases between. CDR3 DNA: TGTGCCAGCAGCTTACGAGGGAAGGAGACCCAGTACTTC. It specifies CASSLRGKETQYF.

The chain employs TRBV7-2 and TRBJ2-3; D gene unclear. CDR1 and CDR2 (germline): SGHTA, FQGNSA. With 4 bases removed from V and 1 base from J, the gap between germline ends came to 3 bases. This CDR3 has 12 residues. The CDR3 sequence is CASSSRTDTQYF. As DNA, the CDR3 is TGTGCCAGCAGCTCCCGCACAGATACGCAGTATTTT. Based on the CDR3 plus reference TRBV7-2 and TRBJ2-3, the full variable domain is GAGVSQSPSNKVTEKGKDVELRCDPISGHTALYWYRQSLGQGLEFLIYFQGNSAPDKSGLPSDRFSAERTGGSVSTLTIQRTQQEDSAVYLCASSSRTDTQYFGPGTRLTVL.

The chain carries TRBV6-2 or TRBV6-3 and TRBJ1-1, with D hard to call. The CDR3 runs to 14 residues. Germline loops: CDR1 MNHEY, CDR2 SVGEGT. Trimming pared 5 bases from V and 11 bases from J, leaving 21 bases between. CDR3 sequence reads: CASSNPLGQVGAFF. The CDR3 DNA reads TGTGCCAGCAGTAACCCCCTGGGTCAAGTCGGGGCTTTCTTT.

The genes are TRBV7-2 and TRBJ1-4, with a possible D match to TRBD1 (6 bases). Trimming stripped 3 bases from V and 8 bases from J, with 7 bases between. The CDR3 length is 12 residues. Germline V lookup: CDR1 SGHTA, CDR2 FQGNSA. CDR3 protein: CASSLRGEKLFF. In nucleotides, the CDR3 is TGTGCCAGCAGCTTGAGGGGGGAAAAACTGTTTTTT.

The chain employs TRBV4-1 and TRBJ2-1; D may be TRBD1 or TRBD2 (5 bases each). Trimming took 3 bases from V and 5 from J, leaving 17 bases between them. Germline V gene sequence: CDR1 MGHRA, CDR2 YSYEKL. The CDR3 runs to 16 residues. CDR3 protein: CASSHSTGAVNNEQFF. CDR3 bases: TGCGCCAGCAGCCACTCAACCGGGGCGGTGAACAATGAGCAGTTCTTC.

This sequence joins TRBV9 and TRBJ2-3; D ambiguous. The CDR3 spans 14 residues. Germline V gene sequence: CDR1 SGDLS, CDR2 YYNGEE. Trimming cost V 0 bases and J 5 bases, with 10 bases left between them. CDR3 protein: CASSVDQWGDTQYF. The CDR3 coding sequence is TGTGCCAGCAGCGTAGACCAGTGGGGAGATACGCAGTATTTT. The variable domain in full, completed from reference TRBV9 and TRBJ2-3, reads DSGVTQTPKHLITATGQRVTLRCSPRSGDLSVYWYQQSLDQGLQFLIQYYNGEERAKGNILERFSAQQFPDLHSELNLSSLELGDSALYFCASSVDQWGDTQYFGPGTRLTVL.

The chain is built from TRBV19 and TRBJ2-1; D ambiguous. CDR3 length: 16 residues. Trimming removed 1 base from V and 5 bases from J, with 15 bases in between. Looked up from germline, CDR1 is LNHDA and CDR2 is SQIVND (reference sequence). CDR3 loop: CASSIARIPLDNEQFF. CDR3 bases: TGTGCCAGTAGTATAGCAAGAATCCCTTTAGACAATGAGCAGTTCTTC.

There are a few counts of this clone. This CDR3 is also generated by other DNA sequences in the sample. CDR3 DNA: TGCGCCAGCAGCTTGGACGGGGGGAATCAGCCCCAGCATTTT. It encodes CASSLDGGNQPQHF. The gene calls are TRBV5-1 and TRBJ1-5; weak D call: TRBD1 (5 bases). There are 14 residues in the CDR3. Germline V CDR1 and CDR2: SGHRS, YFSETQ. The V end lost 0 bases, the J end lost 4 bases, and 8 bases lay between the germline ends.

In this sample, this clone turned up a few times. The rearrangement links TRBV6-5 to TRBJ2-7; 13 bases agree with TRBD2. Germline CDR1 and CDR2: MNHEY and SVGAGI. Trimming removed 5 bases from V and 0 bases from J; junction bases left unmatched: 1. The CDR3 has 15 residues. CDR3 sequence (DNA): TGTGCCAGCAGTAGGACTAGCGGGAGCTCCTACGAGCAGTACTTC. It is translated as CASSRTSGSSYEQYF.

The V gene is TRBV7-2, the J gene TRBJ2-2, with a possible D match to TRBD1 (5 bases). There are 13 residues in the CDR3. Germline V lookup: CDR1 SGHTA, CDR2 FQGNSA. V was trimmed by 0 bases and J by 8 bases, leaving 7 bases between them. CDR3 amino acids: CASSLARQGELFF. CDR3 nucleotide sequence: TGTGCCAGCAGCTTAGCGCGACAGGGGGAGCTGTTTTTT.

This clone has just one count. CDR3 DNA: TGTGCCAGCAGCTTAGGTGGGACACCAAGCGAGCAGTACTTC. This gives the protein CASSLGGTPSEQYF. The rearrangement joins TRBV7-2 to TRBJ2-7, with D perhaps TRBD1 (6 bases). The CDR3 has 14 amino acids. Germline CDR1 reads SGHTA; CDR2 reads FQGNSA. V dropped 1 base and J dropped 6 bases, with 13 bases sitting between them.

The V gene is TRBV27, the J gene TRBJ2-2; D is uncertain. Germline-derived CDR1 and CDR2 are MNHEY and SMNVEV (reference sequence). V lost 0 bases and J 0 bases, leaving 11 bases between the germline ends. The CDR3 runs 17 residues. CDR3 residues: CASSLSLANANTGELFF. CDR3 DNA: TGTGCCAGCAGTTTATCGTTGGCAAACGCGAACACCGGGGAGCTGTTTTTT.

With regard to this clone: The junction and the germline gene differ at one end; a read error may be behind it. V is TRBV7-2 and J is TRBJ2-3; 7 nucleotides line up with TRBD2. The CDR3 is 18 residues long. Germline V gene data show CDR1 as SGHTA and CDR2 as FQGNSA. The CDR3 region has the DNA TGTGCCAGCAGCTTAGCCGCGACTTGGGGGGGGAGCAAAGATACGCAGTATTTT. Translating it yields CASSLAATWGGSKDTQYF. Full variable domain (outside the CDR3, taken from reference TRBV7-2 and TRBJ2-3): GAGVSQSPSNKVTEKGKDVELRCDPISGHTALYWYRQSLGQGLEFLIYFQGNSAPDKSGLPSDRFSAERTGGSVSTLTIQRTQQEDSAVYLCASSLAATWGGSKDTQYFGPGTRLTVL.

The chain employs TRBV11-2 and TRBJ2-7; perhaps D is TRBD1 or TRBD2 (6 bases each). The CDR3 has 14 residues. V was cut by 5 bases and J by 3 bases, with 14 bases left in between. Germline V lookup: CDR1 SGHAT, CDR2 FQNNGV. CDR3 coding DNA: TGTGCCAGCAGCAGCTCGGGGGCCCTCTACGAGCAGTACTTC. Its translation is CASSSSGALYEQYF. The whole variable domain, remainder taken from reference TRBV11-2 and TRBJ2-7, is EAGVAQSPRYKIIEKRQSVAFWCNPISGHATLYWYQQILGQGPKLLIQFQNNGVVDDSQLPKDRFSAERLKGVDSTLKIQPAKLEDSAVYLCASSSSGALYEQYFGPGTRLTVT.